This TCR beta chain was captured by sequencing in a study of T-cell reconstitution after alpha-beta-depleted transplantation in children. A few counts support this clonotype. This CDR3 has 15 amino acids. Germline V gives CDR1 SGHVS, CDR2 FNYEAQ. With 5 bases removed from V and 4 bases from J, the gap between germline ends came to 17 bases. Unique molecular identifiers were built into the TCRbeta library. From the PCR reads, TCRdb called clonotypes with MiXCR, one entry per CDR3 protein. This sample has 490,000 or so distinct CDR3 sequences, with around an eighth found just once. The chain employs TRBV7-6 and TRBJ1-1; D gene uncertain. The receptor was derived from a human donor who donated a stem cell graft to a child with combined immunodeficiency. Sample: PBMCs from the stem cell graft donor, taken from the stem cell graft. The CDR3 reads CASSPLTVDLTEAFF. Written as DNA, the CDR3 is TGTGCCAGCAGCCCCTTGACGGTGGACCTCACTGAAGCTTTCTTT. The full variable domain, completed using reference TRBV7-6 and TRBJ1-1, is GAGVSQSPRYKVTKRGQDVALRCDPISGHVSLYWYRQALGQGPEFLTYFNYEAQQDKSGLPNDRFSAERPEGSISTLTIQRTEQRDSAMYRCASSPLTVDLTEAFFGQGTRLTVV.